A selection of T cell receptor beta chains follows, all from one sample in a study of cytomegalovirus exposure and HLA in healthy donors. Assay used: immunoSEQ multiplex PCR; TCRdb lists only in-frame clones, some missing. The sample has 150,000 to 200,000 clones; 60% to 80% are singletons. The sequenced sample consisted of PBMCs. Every receptor here comes from a woman between 35 and 50 years old in good health and CMV-seronegative. CDR3s include the opening cysteine and the closing phenylalanine or tryptophan. A D gene is named only where the DNA matches it firmly. Rows give clone size only sometimes, using once, few, many, or a class for an expanded clone.

d_gene	v_gene	abundance	j_gene	CDR3nt	CDR3aa
TRBD1	TRBV28	NA	TRBJ1-1	TGTGCCAGCAGTTTATGGGGACAGGGGGCGGGTAGGACTGAAGCTTTCTTT	CASSLWGQGAGRTEAFF
TRBD1	TRBV29-1	NA	TRBJ2-7	TGCAGCGCCACGACAGGGGTCGAGCAGTACTTC	CSATTGVEQYF
TRBD1	TRBV7-9	NA	TRBJ1-4	TGTGCCAGCAGCCCCCCAGGGGGTTCTCGGTCGGGTGAAAAACTGTTTTTT	CASSPPGGSRSGEKLFF
NA	TRBV11-3	NA	TRBJ2-3	TGTGCCAGCAGCCCCGGACAGACAGATACGCAGTATTTT	CASSPGQTDTQYF
TRBD2	TRBV28	once	TRBJ2-5	TGTGCCAGCAGTACCATAGCGGGAGGGCCTAAAGAGACCCAGTACTTC	CASSTIAGGPKETQYF
NA	TRBV14	NA	TRBJ1-1	TGTGCCAGCAGCCCCATGTCCGGGACACCGAACACTGAAGCTTTCTTT	CASSPMSGTPNTEAFF
NA	TRBV6-6	NA	TRBJ1-5	TGTGCCAGTTACACAGGTGGTCAGCCCCAGCATTTT	CASYTGGQPQHF
NA	TRBV6-1	NA	TRBJ2-1	TGTGCCAGCGTGGGGGGAAGCTCCTACAATGAGCAGTTCTTC	CASVGGSSYNEQFF
NA	TRBV4-1	NA	TRBJ1-2	TGCGCCAGCAGCCAAGGGACAGCCTATGGCTACACCTTC	CASSQGTAYGYTF
TRBD2	TRBV4-3	NA	TRBJ2-1	TGCGCCAGCAGCCTCGGACTAGCGGGAGGAGGGCAGTTCTTC	CASSLGLAGGGQFF
NA	TRBV6-5	once	TRBJ1-5	TGTGCCAGCAGTTACTGGACAATCCCAGTCACTCAGCCCCAGCATTTT	CASSYWTIPVTQPQHF
NA	TRBV19	once	TRBJ1-6	TGTGCCAGTAGTGACTACAGTGCCTATATTATTTCACCCCTCCACTTT	CASSDYSAYIISPLHF
TRBD1	TRBV11-2	NA	TRBJ1-1	TGTGCCAGCAGCGTGGGGACAGGGAGGATGTCTGAAGCTTTCTTT	CASSVGTGRMSEAFF
TRBD1	TRBV10-3	NA	TRBJ2-7	TGTGCCATCAGTGAGTCTCCGGGACAGGTCTCCTACGAGCAGTACTTC	CAISESPGQVSYEQYF
NA	TRBV7-6	NA	TRBJ2-5	TGTGCCAGCAGCTTATTCAGGGAGGTTGGAGAGACCCAGTACTTC	CASSLFREVGETQYF
NA	TRBV28	NA	TRBJ1-1	TGTGCCAGCAGCAGAAATAGGGGCACTGAAGCTTTCTTT	CASSRNRGTEAFF
TRBD2	TRBV28	few	TRBJ2-7	TGTGCCAGCGGGCTACTAGCGGGGGGGACGAAGTACTTC	CASGLLAGGTKYF
NA	TRBV5-1	NA	TRBJ1-1	TGCGCCAGCAGCTTGGATGTCGGGAAACCGAACACTGAAGCTTTCTTT	CASSLDVGKPNTEAFF
NA	TRBV19	few	TRBJ2-7	TGTGCCAGTAGTATAGCCGGGAAAGAACACGAGCAGTACTTC	CASSIAGKEHEQYF
TRBD2	TRBV7-2	NA	TRBJ2-1	TGTGCCAGCAGCTTACCCCTCATAGCGGGAGTCGGAAATGAGCAGTTCTTC	CASSLPLIAGVGNEQFF
NA	TRBV11-2	NA	TRBJ1-2	TGTGCCAGCAGCTTAGCAGGGCGTGGAGGGAGGCATGGCTACACCTTC	CASSLAGRGGRHGYTF
TRBD2	TRBV4-1	NA	TRBJ2-7	TGCGCCAGCAGCCTCACAACGGCTAGCGGCGAGCAGTACTTC	CASSLTTASGEQYF
TRBD1	TRBV9	NA	TRBJ2-7	TGTGCCAGCAGCGGGACAGGGGACTACGAGCAGTACTTC	CASSGTGDYEQYF
NA	TRBV19	NA	TRBJ2-2	TGTGCCAGTAGTTTAGCGGCGGCCGGGGAGCTGTTTTTT	CASSLAAAGELFF
NA	TRBV7-2	NA	TRBJ2-6	TGTGCCAGCAGCTTTATTAGGGGCGCTGGGGCCAACGTCCTGACTTTC	CASSFIRGAGANVLTF
NA	TRBV28	NA	TRBJ1-6	TGTGCCAGCAGCTTTCGAGGAGGGAATTCACCCCTCCACTTT	CASSFRGGNSPLHF
NA	TRBV27	NA	TRBJ2-7	TGTGCCAGCAGCCCAGGGTACTCCTACGAGCAGTACTTC	CASSPGYSYEQYF
TRBD1	TRBV28	NA	TRBJ1-1	TGTGCCAGCAGGGGGACAGGGGAGAACACTGAAGCTTTCTTT	CASRGTGENTEAFF
NA	TRBV5-1	NA	TRBJ2-7	TGCGCCAGCAGCTGGGGCCCACAAGTTTCCAGCTCCTACGAGCAGTACTTC	CASSWGPQVSSSYEQYF
NA	TRBV30	NA	TRBJ1-2	TGTGCCTGGAGTGTACGACAGGACTCTAACTATGGCTACACCTTC	CAWSVRQDSNYGYTF
NA	TRBV28	NA	TRBJ2-7	TGTGCCAGCAGTTCCTTGACACGTGGAGGCTACGAGCAGTACTTC	CASSSLTRGGYEQYF
NA	TRBV5-3	NA	TRBJ2-7	TGTGCCAGAAGCTCCGGGGAACCCCCTTTGTTCGAGCAGTACTTC	CARSSGEPPLFEQYF
NA	TRBV25-1	few	TRBJ1-2	TGTGCCAGCAGTCCGGGGTATGGCTACACCTTC	CASSPGYGYTF
TRBD2	TRBV7-2	NA	TRBJ2-1	TGTGCCAGCAGCTACCTAGCGGGGCGAAACAATGAGCAGTTCTTC	CASSYLAGRNNEQFF
TRBD1	TRBV12-5	NA	TRBJ2-1	TGTGCTAGTGGTCTCGACAGGGTCTACAATGAGCAGTTCTTC	CASGLDRVYNEQFF
TRBD2	TRBV9	NA	TRBJ2-2	TGTGCCAGCAGCGTACGACTAGCGGGAGGGCCCAACACCGGGGAGCTGTTTTTT	CASSVRLAGGPNTGELFF
NA	TRBV4-2	NA	TRBJ1-4	TGTGCCAGCAGCCAAATACGGGGGGCGCTTGAAAAACTGTTTTTT	CASSQIRGALEKLFF
TRBD1	TRBV6-4	few	TRBJ2-1	TGTGCCAGCAGTGACGGGACAGGGGCCAATGAGCAGTTCTTC	CASSDGTGANEQFF
NA	TRBV28	once	TRBJ1-4	TGTGCCAGCAGTATACAGGATGAAAAACTGTTTTTT	CASSIQDEKLFF
NA	TRBV19	NA	TRBJ1-4	TGTGCCAGCACCTTGAGAGGTTCTAATGAAAAACTGTTTTTT	CASTLRGSNEKLFF
NA	TRBV9	NA	TRBJ2-2	TGTGCCAGCAGCCTGACTGGAGGAAGGGAGCTGTTTTTT	CASSLTGGRELFF
TRBD1	TRBV28	NA	TRBJ1-5	TGTGCCAGCATGTACAGGGGACAGGGGAATCAGCCCCAGCATTTT	CASMYRGQGNQPQHF
NA	TRBV5-1	NA	TRBJ1-4	TGCGCCAGCAGCTTAGAACAGGGAACAACTAATGAAAAACTGTTTTTT	CASSLEQGTTNEKLFF
TRBD1	TRBV7-9	NA	TRBJ1-5	TGTGCCAGCAGCTTCCTGACAGGGGGATCGGAGCAGCCCCAGCATTTT	CASSFLTGGSEQPQHF
NA	TRBV6-1	NA	TRBJ1-2	TGTGCCAGCAGGTTTAGTTATGGCTACACCTTC	CASRFSYGYTF
TRBD1	TRBV7-2	NA	TRBJ2-7	TGTGCCGGCAGCCCGGGACAGCCCTACGAGCAGTACTTC	CAGSPGQPYEQYF
TRBD1	TRBV19	few	TRBJ1-2	TGTGCCAGTAGTACGACAGGGGGGAACTATGGCTACACCTTC	CASSTTGGNYGYTF